This T cell receptor (beta chain) was recovered during a study of blood T cells in healthy people across ages. With respect to this clonotype: Its target is not known.

Then a second PCR, running roughly 7 to 11 cycles, was carried out with a sample-barcoded 5' primer and a J-beta primer mix. TCRdb called the 5' RACE reads again in MiXCR, with one record for every CDR3 protein. The table includes hundreds of thousands of distinct CDR3 sequences, about 27% detected once. The CDR3 runs 18 residues. V lost 1 base to trimming and J lost 0 bases; unmatched junction nucleotides: 5. Germline V gives CDR1 LGHDT, CDR2 YNNKEL (reference sequence). Study-wide points: Donors of long life had a larger count of naive CD4+ cells and greater diversity than aged donors.

The same sample was also studied in work on T cells of mothers and their children. Turning to that study: Donors were a few healthy Caucasian mothers and their six children. It was observed that no persistent microchimeric T cell clones could be detected.

This clonotype was obtained from a boy aged 2 to 10 in good health. The sequencing input was blood. The chain links TRBV3-1 to TRBJ2-3, with 12 bases aligning to TRBD2. CDR3 sequence reads: CASSQGLTSGGSTDTQYF. CDR3 sequence (DNA): TGTGCCAGCAGCCAAGGTTTGACTAGCGGGGGAAGCACAGATACGCAGTATTTT.